One and the same sample provided the 11 T cell receptor beta chains below, sequenced in a study of OX40 agonist ivuxolimab in advanced cancers. Clones were read by immunoSEQ multiplex PCR, and TCRdb kept only the in-frame ones, dropping some. Here the sample spans roughly 69,000 clones, about 90% being singletons. The sample consisted of CD4+ or CD8+ T cells sorted from blood, taken in a trial of the OX40 agonist ivuxolimab. The receptors come from an adult with an advanced solid tumor such as melanoma, head and neck, liver or kidney cancer.

The CDR3 here is CASSLLLGGGQETQYF. The CDR3 bases are TGCGCCAGCAGCTTGCTGTTGGGGGGAGGACAAGAGACCCAGTACTTC. The chain employs TRBV5-1 and TRBJ2-5; a possible D gene is TRBD2 (6 bases). This CDR3 is built from 16 residues. Per the germline V gene, CDR1 is SGHRS and CDR2 is YFSETQ. Between the trimmed V and J ends, which lost 1 base and 2 bases, there was a span of 15 bases.

Here the CDR3 reads CAWSVQSNTGELFF. The CDR3 DNA follows: TGTGCCTGGAGTGTGCAGTCGAACACCGGGGAGCTGTTTTTT. V is TRBV30 and J is TRBJ2-2; D is unclear. Germline loops: CDR1 GTSNPN, CDR2 SVGIG (reference sequence). The CDR3 runs to 14 residues. The V end lost 0 bases, the J end lost 0 bases, and 5 bases lay between the germline ends.

J is TRBJ2-2 and V is TRBV15; either TRBD1 or TRBD2 may supply D (5 bases each). The CDR3 consists of 16 residues. Germline CDR1 is LNHNV and CDR2 is YYDKDF (reference sequence). The V end was cut by 8 bases, the J end by 6 bases, with 22 bases between. CDR3 in amino acids: CATALGSGRGAGELFF. The CDR3 DNA follows: TGTGCCACCGCCCTCGGATCCGGACGGGGCGCCGGGGAGCTGTTTTTT.

The chain uses TRBV7-9 and TRBJ1-1, with 7 bases fitting TRBD1. The CDR3 is made up of 14 amino acids. The V gene's germline CDR1 is SEHNR and CDR2 FQNEAQ (reference sequence). Trimming at V came to 3 bases and at J to 4 bases, leaving 5 bases not matched to a gene. The CDR3 here is CASSLRDSSTEAFF. In nucleotides, the CDR3 is TGTGCCAGCAGCTTGAGGGACAGCAGCACTGAAGCTTTCTTT.

The chain joins TRBV5-6 to TRBJ2-3; 12 nucleotides align to TRBD2. Trimming cost V 2 bases and J 6 bases; bases outside gene matches: 7. CDR1 and CDR2 (germline): SGHDT, YYEEEE. This CDR3 is 16 amino acids long. CDR3 sequence: CASSLTRTSGKDTQYF. CDR3 in DNA: TGTGCCAGCAGCTTAACTAGGACTAGCGGGAAGGATACGCAGTATTTT.

The gene calls are TRBV25-1 and TRBJ2-7; 10 bases agree with TRBD2. Germline CDR1 MGHDK, CDR2 SYGVNS. The V segment lost 1 base and the J segment 3 bases; nucleotides outside the gene matches: 9. The CDR3 is 17 residues long. In nucleotides, the CDR3 is TGTGCCAGCAGTGAATCCCTAGCGGGAGCGCGGAGCTACGAGCAGTACTTC. Protein sequence: CASSESLAGARSYEQYF.

The chain has TRBV2 and TRBJ2-1; D unresolved. The CDR3 totals 14 residues. Trimming left V 7 bases short and J 0 bases short, with 10 bases between. The germline gives CDR1 SNHLY, CDR2 FYNNEI. The CDR3 is CASKRDSSYNEQFF. DNA for the CDR3: TGTGCCAGCAAAAGAGACTCCTCCTACAATGAGCAGTTCTTC.

V is TRBV5-4 and J is TRBJ2-1; D possibly corresponds to TRBD1 (5 bases). The CDR3 is made up of 15 amino acids. Germline CDR1 is SGHNT and CDR2 is YYREEE (reference sequence). With 0 bases removed from V and 5 bases from J, the gap between germline ends came to 12 bases. The CDR3 loop reads CASSLEAGLNNEQFF. The CDR3 DNA reads TGTGCCAGCAGCTTGGAGGCAGGGCTAAACAATGAGCAGTTCTTC.

The chain has TRBV2 and TRBJ2-7, with no clear D. This CDR3 has 13 amino acids. Germline CDR1 reads SNHLY; CDR2 reads FYNNEI. V shed 3 bases and J shed 3 bases, with 9 bases lying between them. For the CDR3, the DNA is TGTGCCAGCAGTGAGGGTGAGCTCTACGAGCAGTACTTC. It encodes CASSEGELYEQYF.

The CDR3 loop is CSVNRGRGEKLFF. The DNA for the CDR3 is TGCAGCGTGAACAGGGGGCGCGGTGAAAAACTGTTTTTT. The chain uses TRBV29-1 and TRBJ1-4; 9 bases are shared with TRBD1. The V segment lost 6 bases and the J segment 7 bases; nucleotides outside the gene matches: 6. Germline assignment: CDR1 SQVTM and CDR2 ANQGSEA. This CDR3 is built from 13 residues.

The chain uses TRBV28 and TRBJ1-1; maybe TRBD1 (5 bases). V lost 7 bases, J lost 6 bases, and 15 bases lay in between. CDR1 is MDHEN and CDR2 is SYDVKM in the germline V gene. CDR3 length: 13 amino acids. CDR3 coding DNA: TGTGCCAGCAACTTAGGGACCTACGCTGAAGCTTTCTTT. Its protein product is CASNLGTYAEAFF. Drawing the rest from reference TRBV28 and TRBJ1-1, the complete variable domain is DVKVTQSSRYLVKRTGEKVFLECVQDMDHENMFWYRQDPGLGLRLIYFSYDVKMKEKGDIPEGYSVSREKKERFSLILESASTNQTSMYLCASNLGTYAEAFFGQGTRLTVV.